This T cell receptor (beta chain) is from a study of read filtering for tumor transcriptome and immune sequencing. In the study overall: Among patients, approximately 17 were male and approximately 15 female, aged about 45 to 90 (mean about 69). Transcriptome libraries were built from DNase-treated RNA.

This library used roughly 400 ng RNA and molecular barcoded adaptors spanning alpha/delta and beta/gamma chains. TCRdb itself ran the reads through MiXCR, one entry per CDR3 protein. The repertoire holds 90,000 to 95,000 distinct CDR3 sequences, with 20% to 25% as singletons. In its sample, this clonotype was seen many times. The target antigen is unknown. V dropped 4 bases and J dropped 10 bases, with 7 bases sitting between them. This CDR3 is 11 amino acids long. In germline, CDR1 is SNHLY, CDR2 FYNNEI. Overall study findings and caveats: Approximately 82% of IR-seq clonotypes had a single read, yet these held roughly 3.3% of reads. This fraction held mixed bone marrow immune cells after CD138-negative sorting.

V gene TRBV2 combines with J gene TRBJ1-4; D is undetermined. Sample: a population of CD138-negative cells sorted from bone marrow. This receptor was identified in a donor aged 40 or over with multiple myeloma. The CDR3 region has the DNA TGTGCCAGCAGTGGGATGGTAAAACTGTTTTTT. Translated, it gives CASSGMVKLFF.